Presented here are 7 T cell receptor beta chains from one specimen sequenced in a study of shared clonotypes between healthy human individuals. Profiled with immunoSEQ multiplex PCR; TCRdb holds only in-frame clones, not every one. The data contain some 2,000,000 clones, approximately 96% of them singletons. Sequencing was carried out using naive CD4+ T cells sorted from blood. Documented subset: CD45RA+ positively selected. These receptors originate from a man between 18 and 35 years old in good health.

Details on this clone: The same CDR3 can be traced to other DNA sequences in this sample. J is TRBJ2-3 and V is TRBV6-5; D is unclear. Per germline, CDR1 MNHEY and CDR2 SVGAGI. V lost 2 bases, J lost 2 bases, and 5 bases lay in between. The CDR3 is made up of 13 amino acids. CDR3 amino acids: CASSYLNTDTQYF. The CDR3 DNA sequence: TGTGCCAGCAGTTACCTGAACACAGATACGCAGTATTTT.

The V call is TRBV11-2, the J call TRBJ2-5, with 13 bases matching TRBD2. Germline V gene lookup returns CDR1 SGHAT and CDR2 FQNNGV. V shed 5 bases and J 5 bases; nucleotides not matched to a gene: 5. The CDR3 extends over 15 amino acids. CDR3 sequence reads: CASSPELAGGETQYF. In DNA, the CDR3 is TGTGCCAGCAGCCCGGAACTAGCGGGGGGGGAGACCCAGTACTTC.

V gene TRBV5-6 combines with J gene TRBJ1-2; D gene ambiguous. V was cut by 3 bases and J by 4 bases, with 10 bases left in between. CDR1 is SGHDT and CDR2 is YYEEEE in the germline V gene. The CDR3 consists of 13 residues. The DNA of the CDR3 is TGTGCCAGCAGCTCGCCCGAGTTCTATGGCTACACCTTC. This codes for CASSSPEFYGYTF.

This clone appeared once. The chain couples TRBV30 to TRBJ2-3; tentatively, D is TRBD2 (7 bases). The CDR3 spans 14 residues. Between the trimmed V and J ends, which lost 8 bases and 5 bases, there was a span of 20 bases. CDR1 and CDR2 (germline): GTSNPN, SVGIG (reference sequence). The CDR3 is CAQSKGGGRDTQYF. In DNA, the CDR3 is TGTGCCCAAAGCAAGGGGGGGGGCAGAGATACGCAGTATTTT. Complete variable domain (other parts from reference TRBV30 and TRBJ2-3): SQTIHQWPATLVQPVGSPLSLECTVEGTSNPNLYWYRQAAGRGLQLLFYSVGIGQISSEVPQNLSASRPQDRQFILSSKKLLLSDSGFYLCAQSKGGGRDTQYFGPGTRLTVL.

This chain uses TRBV7-2 with TRBJ2-2; D uncertain. Germline-derived CDR1 and CDR2 are SGHTA and FQGNSA. The ends were cut back, 1 base at V and 7 bases at J, with 10 bases in the middle. The CDR3 spans 14 residues. CDR3: CASSLEAPGGELFF. CDR3 DNA: TGTGCCAGCAGCTTAGAGGCGCCCGGCGGGGAGCTGTTTTTT.

The chain recombines TRBV7-9 with TRBJ2-7; perhaps TRBD2 as D (7 bases). Trimming cost V 5 bases and J 0 bases, with 14 bases left between them. The CDR3 has 15 amino acids. Per germline, CDR1 SEHNR and CDR2 FQNEAQ (reference sequence). The CDR3 here is CASSPPRGASYEQYF. CDR3 nucleotide sequence: TGTGCCAGCAGCCCCCCCCGGGGGGCCTCCTACGAGCAGTACTTC.

This chain connects TRBV5-4 to TRBJ1-2; D is possibly TRBD1 (6 bases). The CDR3 totals 13 residues. Trimming removed 2 bases from V and 7 bases from J, with 12 bases in between. Germline-derived CDR1 and CDR2 are SGHNT and YYREEE (reference sequence). The CDR3 is CASSFSGEGGYTF. The CDR3 coding sequence is TGTGCCAGCAGCTTCTCAGGGGAGGGTGGCTACACCTTC.